This T cell receptor beta chain was documented in a study of graft-versus-host responses after intestinal transplantation. Study-wide results and caveats: Maximum circulating GvH clone levels tracked with early post-transplant HvG decreases. GvH clones detected in recipient marrow included some appearing first in ileum or blood.

The CDR3 is 14 residues long. CDR1 and CDR2 (germline): SNHLY, FYNNEI. V dropped 6 bases and J dropped 5; count of bases not matched to a gene: 9. The table lists this clone with a few counts. Its antigen is unidentified. The repertoire was sequenced with immunoSEQ multiplex PCR; TCRdb's copy has only in-frame clones and lacks some. The sample has more than 95,000 clones, around 90% seen once. The clonotype originates from a human donor who received an intestinal transplant. The gene calls are TRBV2 and TRBJ1-1, with TRBD1 matching over 7 bases. This specimen consisted of unstimulated CD4+ T cells sorted from spleen or lymph node cells, obtained before intestinal transplant. Here the CDR3 DNA reads TGTGCCAGCAGCCCACAGGGGATTAGAACTGAAGCTTTCTTT. It yields the protein CASSPQGIRTEAFF.